The 28 T cell receptor beta chains presented below share a single source sample, sequenced in a study of blood T cell repertoires in COVID-19. The method was immunoSEQ multiplex PCR; TCRdb's version includes in-frame clones alone and lacks a portion of them. The repertoire includes about 140,000 clones, roughly 84% of them detected once, and 4% sits in the top ten. Sequencing used peripheral blood. Every receptor here comes from a woman between 55 and 75 years old with acute or convalescent COVID-19.

The V and J genes are TRBV12-3 or TRBV12-4 and TRBJ2-3; D call uncertain. The CDR3 consists of 12 residues. The V end was cut by 2 bases, the J end by 6 bases, with 6 bases between. The CDR3 bases are TGTGCCAGCAGTTTACTACAGGATACGCAGTATTTT. It is translated as CASSLLQDTQYF.

The rearrangement joins TRBV28 to TRBJ2-7, with TRBD2 matching over 8 bases. The CDR3 length is 15 residues. J lost 4 bases, V lost 5 bases, and 10 bases had no gene match. From germline, CDR1 is MDHEN and CDR2 SYDVKM. CDR3 bases: TGTGCCAGCAGTAGTCCCGGGACTAGAAGTTACGAGCAGTACTTC. Translating it yields CASSSPGTRSYEQYF.

This rearrangement joins TRBV3-1 (or the pseudogene TRBV3-2) to TRBJ2-6; the D is unclear. CDR1 is LGHDT and CDR2 is YNNKEL in the germline V gene (reference sequence). The CDR3 runs to 16 residues. Between the trimmed V and J ends, which lost 2 bases and 0 bases, there was a span of 8 bases. The CDR3 region is CASSQRYSSGANVLTF. The CDR3 nucleotides read TGTGCCAGCAGCCAAAGGTACAGCTCTGGGGCCAACGTCCTGACTTTC.

The rearrangement links TRBV6-1 to TRBJ2-5; D gene unclear. Looked up from germline, CDR1 is MNHNS and CDR2 is SASEGT. The CDR3 is made up of 13 amino acids. Deletions cut 0 bases from V and 4 bases from J, with 6 bases between. The CDR3 DNA reads TGTGCCAGCAGTGAAGCCGGTAGAGAGACCCAGTACTTC. Amino acid sequence: CASSEAGRETQYF.

DNA of the CDR3: TGTGCCAGCAGTTTTGGACTAGCGGGACCGAGCTCCTACGAGCAGTACTTC. Protein sequence: CASSFGLAGPSSYEQYF. The rearrangement joins TRBV28 to TRBJ2-7; 12 nucleotides align to TRBD2. V was pared by 3 bases and J by 0 bases, with 6 bases of the junction left unmatched. Looked up from germline, CDR1 is MDHEN and CDR2 is SYDVKM. The CDR3 is 17 amino acids.

This clone was counted between two and nine times. The rearrangement joins TRBV3-1 (or the pseudogene TRBV3-2) to TRBJ1-2; D call uncertain. Between the trimmed V and J ends, which lost 0 bases and 4 bases, there was a span of 15 bases. The CDR3 is made up of 16 amino acids. CDR1 and CDR2 (germline): LGHDT, YNNKEL (reference sequence). The CDR3 DNA reads as TGTGCCAGCAGCCAAGAAGATGGAGGAATGGCCTATGGCTACACCTTC. Translation gives CASSQEDGGMAYGYTF.

The V call is TRBV7-9, the J call TRBJ2-1; weak D call: TRBD2 (6 bases). V lost 5 bases and J 0 bases, leaving 17 bases between the germline ends. This CDR3 is 17 amino acids long. From germline, CDR1 is SEHNR and CDR2 FQNEAQ (reference sequence). CDR3 sequence (DNA): TGTGCCAGCAGCGATAGCGGAGCGGCAAGCTCCTACAATGAGCAGTTCTTC. It translates to CASSDSGAASSYNEQFF.

The chain links TRBV24-1 to TRBJ2-7; the match to TRBD1 covers 8 bases. Germline trimming cut 9 bases from V and 4 bases from J; bases unmatched to any gene: 7. Germline V gives CDR1 KGHDR, CDR2 SFDVKD. This CDR3 has 13 amino acids. CDR3 DNA: TGTGCCACCTGCGAGGGGACAGGTTACGAGCAGTACTTC. Translating it yields CATCEGTGYEQYF.

The chain recombines TRBV14 with TRBJ2-3; D is perhaps TRBD1 (5 bases). The CDR3 has 15 amino acids. V dropped 3 bases and J dropped 8 bases, with 18 bases sitting between them. Germline CDR1 and CDR2: SGHDN and FVKESK. The DNA of the CDR3 is TGTGCCAGCAGCCACCTGGGGCACGGCCCGGGTACGCAGTATTTT. It translates to CASSHLGHGPGTQYF.

V and J are TRBV6-5 and TRBJ2-3, with D perhaps TRBD2 (5 bases). The germline V gene encodes CDR1 MNHEY and CDR2 SVGAGI. This CDR3 spans 13 amino acids. V lost 7 bases to trimming and J lost 7 bases, with 15 bases between them. The CDR3 reads CASISQSGYTQYF. CDR3 nucleotides: TGTGCCAGCATCTCCCAGTCGGGATATACGCAGTATTTT.

The chain combines TRBV2 with TRBJ2-7; D call uncertain. CDR3 length: 13 amino acids. Germline assignment: CDR1 SNHLY and CDR2 FYNNEI. Between the trimmed V and J ends, which lost 9 bases and 0 bases, there was a span of 12 bases. The CDR3 loop is CASSGPDSYEQYF. The CDR3 bases are TGTGCCAGTTCAGGCCCGGACTCCTACGAGCAGTACTTC.

This clone was counted once. The chain has TRBV9 and TRBJ1-1, with 7 bases aligning to TRBD1. The CDR3 length is 13 residues. Losses at the gene ends were 4 bases for V and 2 bases for J; bases not matched to a gene: 2. Germline lookup yields CDR1 SGDLS and CDR2 YYNGEE. The CDR3 DNA is TGTGCCAGCAGCCGACAGGGCAACACTGAAGCTTTCTTT. Translated: CASSRQGNTEAFF. The full variable domain, completed using reference TRBV9 and TRBJ1-1, is DSGVTQTPKHLITATGQRVTLRCSPRSGDLSVYWYQQSLDQGLQFLIQYYNGEERAKGNILERFSAQQFPDLHSELNLSSLELGDSALYFCASSRQGNTEAFFGQGTRLTVV.

V and J are TRBV19 and TRBJ1-2, with 8 nucleotides matching TRBD1. Trimming at V came to 3 bases and at J to 3 bases, leaving 6 bases not matched to a gene. CDR1 is LNHDA, CDR2 SQIVND, per germline (reference sequence). CDR3 length: 15 amino acids. The CDR3 sequence: CASSIGTGGYYGYTF. The DNA of the CDR3 is TGTGCCAGTAGTATTGGTACAGGGGGGTACTATGGCTACACCTTC.

The gene calls are TRBV5-4 and TRBJ2-7; 8 positions match TRBD2. This CDR3 region has 14 residues. V lost 4 bases and J lost 6; bases outside the gene matches: 9. Germline CDR1 and CDR2: SGHNT and YYREEE (reference sequence). CDR3 in DNA: TGTGCCAGCAGCACACCGGGACTAGTTGGCGAGCAGTACTTC. Translated: CASSTPGLVGEQYF.

The chain joins TRBV4-1 to TRBJ2-5; D is unresolved. Trimming shortened V by 6 bases and J by 4 bases, and 12 bases separated the two germline ends. CDR3 length equals 13 residues. The germline CDR1 and CDR2 sequences are MGHRA and YSYEKL. CDR3 DNA sequence: TGCGCCAGCAGTCGTTGGCAGCGAGAGACCCAGTACTTC. Protein sequence: CASSRWQRETQYF.

This chain uses TRBV11-2 with TRBJ2-7; D may be TRBD2 (5 bases). Trimming cost V 0 bases and J 6 bases, with 6 bases left between them. The CDR3 is 12 residues long. The germline V gene has CDR1 SGHAT and CDR2 FQNNGV. CDR3 coding DNA: TGTGCCAGCAGCTTAGACCGGGGCGAGCAGTACTTC. Amino acids: CASSLDRGEQYF.

This clone was picked up a small number of times. The V gene is TRBV28, the J gene TRBJ1-5; D gene unclear. The germline V gene has CDR1 MDHEN and CDR2 SYDVKM. V lost 5 bases and J lost 0, with 5 bases in between. The CDR3 consists of 13 residues. The CDR3 coding sequence is TGTGCCAGCAGTCCAGATAGCAATCAGCCCCAGCATTTT. Its translation: CASSPDSNQPQHF.

This clone has just one count. The chain recombines TRBV28 with TRBJ1-2, with 9 nucleotides matching TRBD1. This CDR3 comprises 14 residues. V trimming: 5 bases; J trimming: 11 bases; junction bases outside the gene matches: 12. The germline V gene encodes CDR1 MDHEN and CDR2 SYDVKM. The DNA for the CDR3 is TGTGCCAGCAGTCGAACAGGGGGCGATATACGGTACACCTTC. Its translation is CASSRTGGDIRYTF.

CDR3 DNA sequence: TGTGCCAGCAGTCATAGCGGGGGACGAGAAGATACGCAGTATTTT. Protein: CASSHSGGREDTQYF. This chain links TRBV7-2 with TRBJ2-3; 9 nucleotides match TRBD2. Trimming removed 6 bases from V and 5 bases from J; junction bases left unmatched: 9. CDR3 length: 15 amino acids. The germline gives CDR1 SGHTA, CDR2 FQGNSA.

The chain joins TRBV5-1 to TRBJ1-3; tentative D call: TRBD1 (6 bases). This CDR3 region has 15 residues. Looked up from germline, CDR1 is SGHRS and CDR2 is YFSETQ. The V end lost 2 bases, the J end lost 0 bases, and 9 bases lay between the germline ends. CDR3 sequence (DNA): TGCGCCAGCAGCTTACAAGGGGGCTCTGGAAACACCATATATTTT. It is translated as CASSLQGGSGNTIYF.

CDR3: CSVGRTSGPNEQFF. The CDR3 region has the DNA TGCAGCGTTGGTAGGACTAGCGGCCCCAATGAGCAGTTCTTC. V and J are TRBV29-1 and TRBJ2-1; 10 nucleotides line up with TRBD2. Germline V gives CDR1 SQVTM, CDR2 ANQGSEA. CDR3 size: 14 residues. V trimming: 4 bases; J trimming: 6 bases; junction bases outside the gene matches: 6.

The chain employs TRBV11-2 and TRBJ2-5, with TRBD2 identical over 9 bases. Germline CDR1 SGHAT, CDR2 FQNNGV. The CDR3 sequence is 17 residues long. J was trimmed by 4 bases and V by 1 base; bases with no gene match: 10. This CDR3 reads CASSLVGSSSGIETQYF. The CDR3 region has the DNA TGTGCCAGCAGCTTAGTTGGTTCGTCTAGCGGGATAGAGACCCAGTACTTC.

The gene calls are TRBV28 and TRBJ2-5; the D gene is possibly TRBD2 (6 bases). The CDR3 sequence is 15 residues long. Trimming took off 6 bases at V and 1 base at J, with 15 bases between the two ends. Germline-derived CDR1 and CDR2 are MDHEN and SYDVKM. As DNA, the CDR3 is TGTGCCAGCAGCCCAGGGAGGTCGGGCCAAGAGACCCAGTACTTC. Amino acid sequence: CASSPGRSGQETQYF.

This chain joins TRBV5-6 and TRBJ2-7; 7 nucleotides agree with TRBD2. Germline values: CDR1 SGHDT, CDR2 YYEEEE. This CDR3 comprises 13 residues. V was pared by 3 bases and J by 7 bases, with 7 bases of the junction left unmatched. The CDR3: CASSYLPGGEQYF. CDR3 sequence (DNA): TGTGCCAGCAGCTACCTCCCCGGGGGGGAGCAGTACTTC.

The chain recombines TRBV5-1 with TRBJ2-1, with D maybe TRBD2 (6 bases). Germline V gene sequence: CDR1 SGHRS, CDR2 YFSETQ. CDR3 size: 14 residues. V lost 9 bases to trimming and J lost 5 bases, with 18 bases between them. This chain's CDR3 is CATGVAAPDNEQFF. In DNA form, the CDR3 reads TGCGCCACCGGTGTAGCGGCTCCTGACAATGAGCAGTTCTTC.

The J gene is TRBJ2-1, the V gene TRBV11-2; TRBD2 matches at 8 bases. V dropped 3 bases and J dropped 3; count of bases not matched to a gene: 4. The length of the CDR3 is 15 residues. The germline V gene encodes CDR1 SGHAT and CDR2 FQNNGV. CDR3 DNA: TGTGCCAGCAGCTTCATAGGGACTAGCTACAATGAGCAGTTCTTC. Its protein product is CASSFIGTSYNEQFF. Filled out from reference TRBV11-2 and TRBJ2-1, the complete variable domain reads EAGVAQSPRYKIIEKRQSVAFWCNPISGHATLYWYQQILGQGPKLLIQFQNNGVVDDSQLPKDRFSAERLKGVDSTLKIQPAKLEDSAVYLCASSFIGTSYNEQFFGPGTRLTVL.

V and J are TRBV7-3 and TRBJ1-1; D call uncertain. The germline gives CDR1 SGHTA, CDR2 FQGTGA. The V and J ends lost 1 base and 0 bases respectively, with 9 bases between them. The CDR3 is 15 residues long. The CDR3 loop is CASSLMAAVNTEAFF. CDR3 sequence (DNA): TGTGCCAGCAGCTTAATGGCGGCGGTGAACACTGAAGCTTTCTTT.

The CDR3 nucleotides are TGTGCCTGGAGTCCTTTTGGGGAGGCCGGGACCCAGTACTTC. Translating it yields CAWSPFGEAGTQYF. The chain recombines TRBV30 with TRBJ2-5; TRBD2 might be the D (6 bases). Trimming cost V 2 bases and J 7 bases, with 17 bases left between them. The CDR3 has 14 amino acids. The germline CDR1 and CDR2 sequences are GTSNPN and SVGIG (reference sequence). The full variable domain, its missing parts supplied by reference TRBV30 and TRBJ2-5, is SQTIHQWPATLVQPVGSPLSLECTVEGTSNPNLYWYRQAAGRGLQLLFYSVGIGQISSEVPQNLSASRPQDRQFILSSKKLLLSDSGFYLCAWSPFGEAGTQYFGPGTRLLVL.